This T cell receptor (beta chain) was recorded in a study of CD8 T cells in Susac syndrome. The CDR3 has 14 residues. Between the trimmed V and J ends, which lost 0 bases and 3 bases, there was a span of 10 bases. CDR1 and CDR2 from the germline V gene are SGHDT and YYEEEE. Negative magnetic isolation gave CD8+ and CD4+ cells; FACS enriched CD8+ TEMRA. This clonotype was observed a few times. RNA was extracted with the RNeasy kit, and a quantity of roughly 0.5 to 1 ug was reverse transcribed using random hexamers. The authors amplified TCR beta CDR3 across 54 Vbeta and 13 Jbeta using immunoSEQ multiplex PCR. TCRdb reprocessed the immunoSEQ multiplex PCR reads with MiXCR, giving one entry per CDR3 protein. Of approximately 190,000 distinct CDR3 sequences listed, nearly 95% are singletons.

The material sequenced was CD4+ T cells from PBMCs. The TCR was taken from a human donor with multiple sclerosis. The chain recombines TRBV5-6 with TRBJ2-7; unclear D gene. CDR3 in amino acids: CASSLAGSDYEQYF. CDR3 nucleotides: TGTGCCAGCAGCTTGGCTGGTTCCGACTACGAGCAGTACTTC.